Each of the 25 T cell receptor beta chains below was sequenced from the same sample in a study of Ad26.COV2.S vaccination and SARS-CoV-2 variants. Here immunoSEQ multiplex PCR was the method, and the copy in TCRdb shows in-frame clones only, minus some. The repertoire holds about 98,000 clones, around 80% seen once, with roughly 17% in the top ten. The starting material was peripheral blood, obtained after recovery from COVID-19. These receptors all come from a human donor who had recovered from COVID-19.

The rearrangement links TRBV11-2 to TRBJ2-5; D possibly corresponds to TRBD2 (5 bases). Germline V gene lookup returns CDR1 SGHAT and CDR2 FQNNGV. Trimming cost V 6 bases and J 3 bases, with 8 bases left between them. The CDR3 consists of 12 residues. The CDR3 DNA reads TGTGCCAGCAGTGTCGGGAAAGAGACCCAGTACTTC. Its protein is CASSVGKETQYF.

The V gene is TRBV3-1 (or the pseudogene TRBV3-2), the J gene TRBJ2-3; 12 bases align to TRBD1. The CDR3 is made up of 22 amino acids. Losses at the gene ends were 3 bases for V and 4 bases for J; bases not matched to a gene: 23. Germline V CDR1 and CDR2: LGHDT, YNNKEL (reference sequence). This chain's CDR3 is CASSHLTPYGTGGTSSPDTQYF. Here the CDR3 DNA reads TGTGCCAGCAGCCATCTTACTCCTTACGGGACAGGGGGCACTTCGTCCCCAGATACGCAGTATTTT.

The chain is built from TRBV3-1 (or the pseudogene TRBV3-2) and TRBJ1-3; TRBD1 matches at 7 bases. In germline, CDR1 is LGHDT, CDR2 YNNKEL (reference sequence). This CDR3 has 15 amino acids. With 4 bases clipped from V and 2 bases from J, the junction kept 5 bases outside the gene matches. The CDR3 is CASSPLTGTGNTIYF. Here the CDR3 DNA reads TGTGCCAGCAGCCCATTGACAGGGACTGGAAACACCATATATTTT.

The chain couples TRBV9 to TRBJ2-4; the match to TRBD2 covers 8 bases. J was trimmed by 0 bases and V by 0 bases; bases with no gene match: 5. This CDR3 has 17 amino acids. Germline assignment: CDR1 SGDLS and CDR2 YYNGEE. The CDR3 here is CASSVDGGVLAKNIQYF. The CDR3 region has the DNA TGTGCCAGCAGCGTAGACGGGGGGGTCCTAGCCAAAAACATTCAGTACTTC.

Written as DNA, the CDR3 is TGCAGCGTTAGCGAGGGGCTAGACAATGGCTACACCTTC. Protein product: CSVSEGLDNGYTF. V gene TRBV29-1 combines with J gene TRBJ1-2, with D possibly being TRBD1 (5 bases). Germline CDR1 is SQVTM and CDR2 is ANQGSEA. The CDR3 contains 13 residues. The V gene lost 5 bases and the J gene lost 6 bases, with 16 bases spanning the gap.

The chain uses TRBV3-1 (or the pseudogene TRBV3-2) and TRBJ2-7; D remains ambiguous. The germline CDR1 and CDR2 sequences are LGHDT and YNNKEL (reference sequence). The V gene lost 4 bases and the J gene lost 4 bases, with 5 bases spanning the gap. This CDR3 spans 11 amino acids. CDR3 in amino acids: CASSLDYEQYF. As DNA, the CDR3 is TGTGCCAGCAGCCTCGATTACGAGCAGTACTTC.

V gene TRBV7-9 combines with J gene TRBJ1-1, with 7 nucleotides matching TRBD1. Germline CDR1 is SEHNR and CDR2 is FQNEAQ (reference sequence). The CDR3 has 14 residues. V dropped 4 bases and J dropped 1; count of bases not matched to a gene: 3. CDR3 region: CASSSQGENTEAFF. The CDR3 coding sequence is TGTGCCAGCAGCTCTCAGGGGGAGAACACTGAAGCTTTCTTT.

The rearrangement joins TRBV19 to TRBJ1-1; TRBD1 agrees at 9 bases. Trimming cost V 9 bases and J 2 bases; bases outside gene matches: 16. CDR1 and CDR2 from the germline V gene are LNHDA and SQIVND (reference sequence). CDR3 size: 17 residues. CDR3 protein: CASRPGTGTDLNTEAFF. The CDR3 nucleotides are TGTGCCAGCCGTCCCGGGACAGGGACCGATCTCAACACTGAAGCTTTCTTT.

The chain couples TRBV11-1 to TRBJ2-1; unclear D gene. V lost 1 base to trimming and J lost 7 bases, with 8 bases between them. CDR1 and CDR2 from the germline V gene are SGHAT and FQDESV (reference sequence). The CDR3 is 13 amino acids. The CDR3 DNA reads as TGTGCCAGCAGCTTAGGAAATGGGAATGAGCAGTTCTTC. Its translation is CASSLGNGNEQFF.

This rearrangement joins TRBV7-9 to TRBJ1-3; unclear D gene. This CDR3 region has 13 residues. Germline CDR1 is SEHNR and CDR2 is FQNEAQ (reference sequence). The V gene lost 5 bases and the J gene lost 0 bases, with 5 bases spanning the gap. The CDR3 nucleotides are TGTGCCAGCAGCGACCTCTCTGGAAACACCATATATTTT. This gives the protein CASSDLSGNTIYF. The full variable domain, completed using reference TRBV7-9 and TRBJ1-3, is DTGVSQNPRHKITKRGQNVTFRCDPISEHNRLYWYRQTLGQGPEFLTYFQNEAQLEKSRLLSDRFSAERPKGSFSTLEIQRTEQGDSAMYLCASSDLSGNTIYFGEGSWLTVV.

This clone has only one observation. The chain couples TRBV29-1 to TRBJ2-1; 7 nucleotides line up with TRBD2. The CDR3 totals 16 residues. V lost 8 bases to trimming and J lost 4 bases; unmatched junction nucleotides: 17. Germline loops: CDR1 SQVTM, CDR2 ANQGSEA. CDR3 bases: TGCAGCTCAGCTGGGGGGGAAGGGATTCCATACAATGAGCAGTTCTTC. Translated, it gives CSSAGGEGIPYNEQFF.

CDR3 loop: CASSSSPRGPYEQYF. In DNA form, the CDR3 reads TGTGCCAGCAGTTCATCCCCCCGGGGTCCCTACGAGCAGTACTTC. The V gene is TRBV27, the J gene TRBJ2-7; D is possibly TRBD2 (5 bases). The CDR3 is 15 amino acids. V lost 4 bases and J 2 bases, leaving 15 bases between the germline ends. Looked up from germline, CDR1 is MNHEY and CDR2 is SMNVEV (reference sequence).

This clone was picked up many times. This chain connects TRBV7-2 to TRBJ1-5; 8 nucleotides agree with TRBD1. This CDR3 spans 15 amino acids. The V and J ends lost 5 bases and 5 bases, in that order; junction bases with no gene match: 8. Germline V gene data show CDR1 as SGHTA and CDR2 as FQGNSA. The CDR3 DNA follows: TGTGCCAGCAGCCTTAGGACAGGGTTTGATCAGCCCCAGCATTTT. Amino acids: CASSLRTGFDQPQHF.

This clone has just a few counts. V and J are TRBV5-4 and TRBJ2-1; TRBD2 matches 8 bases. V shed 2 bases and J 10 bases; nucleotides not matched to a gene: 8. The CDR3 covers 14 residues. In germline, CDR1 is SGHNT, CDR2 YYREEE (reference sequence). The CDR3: CASSLSRGGGEQFF. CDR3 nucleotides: TGTGCCAGCAGCTTATCTAGGGGCGGGGGGGAGCAGTTCTTC. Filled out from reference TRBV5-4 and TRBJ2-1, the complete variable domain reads ETGVTQSPTHLIKTRGQQVTLRCSSQSGHNTVSWYQQALGQGPQFIFQYYREEENGRGNFPPRFSGLQFPNYSSELNVNALELDDSALYLCASSLSRGGGEQFFGPGTRLTVL.

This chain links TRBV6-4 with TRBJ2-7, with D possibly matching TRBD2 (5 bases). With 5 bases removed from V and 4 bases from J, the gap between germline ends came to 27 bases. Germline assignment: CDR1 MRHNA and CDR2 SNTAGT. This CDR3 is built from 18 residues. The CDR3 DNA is TGTGCCAGCAGTAACCCACTCGGGATCTATAGATCAGGATACGAGCAGTACTTC. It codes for CASSNPLGIYRSGYEQYF.

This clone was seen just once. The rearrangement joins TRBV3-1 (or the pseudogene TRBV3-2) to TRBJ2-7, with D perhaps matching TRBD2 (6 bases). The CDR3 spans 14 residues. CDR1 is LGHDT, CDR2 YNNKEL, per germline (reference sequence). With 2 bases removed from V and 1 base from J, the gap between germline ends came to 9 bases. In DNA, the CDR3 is TGTGCCAGCAGCCAATCAGGACTATCCTACGAGCAGTACTTC. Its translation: CASSQSGLSYEQYF.

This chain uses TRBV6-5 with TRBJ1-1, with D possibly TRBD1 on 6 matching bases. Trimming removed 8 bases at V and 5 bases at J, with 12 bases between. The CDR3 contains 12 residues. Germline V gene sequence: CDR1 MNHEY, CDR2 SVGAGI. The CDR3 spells CASSRGSTEAFF. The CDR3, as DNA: TGTGCCAGCTCTAGGGGGTCAACTGAAGCTTTCTTT.

In DNA, the CDR3 is TGTGCCACCAGCAGAGTAGAACTAGCCACGATTACCTACGAGCAGTACTTC. Protein sequence: CATSRVELATITYEQYF. V usage is TRBV15 and J usage is TRBJ2-7, with D tentatively TRBD2 (6 bases). From germline, CDR1 is LNHNV and CDR2 YYDKDF (reference sequence). Trimming removed 1 base from V and 2 bases from J, with 18 bases in between. The CDR3 loop spans 17 amino acids. The complete variable domain, with remaining parts taken from reference TRBV15 and TRBJ2-7, reads DAMVIQNPRYQVTQFGKPVTLSCSQTLNHNVMYWYQQKSSQAPKLLFHYYDKDFNNEADTPDNFQSRRPNTSFCFLDIRSPGLGDTAMYLCATSRVELATITYEQYFGPGTRLTVT.

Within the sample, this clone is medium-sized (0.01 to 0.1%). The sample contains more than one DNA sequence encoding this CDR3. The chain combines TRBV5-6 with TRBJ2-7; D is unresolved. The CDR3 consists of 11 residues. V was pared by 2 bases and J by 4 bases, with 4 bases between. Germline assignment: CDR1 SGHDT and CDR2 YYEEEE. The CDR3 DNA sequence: TGTGCCAGCAGCTTAGGGTACGAGCAGTACTTC. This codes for CASSLGYEQYF.

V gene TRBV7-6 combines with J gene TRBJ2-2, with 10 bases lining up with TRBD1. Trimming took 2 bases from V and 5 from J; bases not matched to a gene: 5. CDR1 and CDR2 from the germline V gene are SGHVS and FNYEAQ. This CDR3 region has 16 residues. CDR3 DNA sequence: TGTGCCAGCAGCTTATCTTGGACAGGGGGTACCGGGGAGCTGTTTTTT. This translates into CASSLSWTGGTGELFF. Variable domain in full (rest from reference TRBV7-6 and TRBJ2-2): GAGVSQSPRYKVTKRGQDVALRCDPISGHVSLYWYRQALGQGPEFLTYFNYEAQQDKSGLPNDRFSAERPEGSISTLTIQRTEQRDSAMYRCASSLSWTGGTGELFFGEGSRLTVL.

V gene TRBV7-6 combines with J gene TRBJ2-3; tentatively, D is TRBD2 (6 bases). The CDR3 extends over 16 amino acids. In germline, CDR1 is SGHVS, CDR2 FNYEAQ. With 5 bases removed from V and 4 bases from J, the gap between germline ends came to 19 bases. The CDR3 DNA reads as TGTGCCAGCAGCAAGGGACTTCTGGGAGGCGCAGATACGCAGTATTTT. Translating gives CASSKGLLGGADTQYF. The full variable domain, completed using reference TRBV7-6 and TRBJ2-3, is GAGVSQSPRYKVTKRGQDVALRCDPISGHVSLYWYRQALGQGPEFLTYFNYEAQQDKSGLPNDRFSAERPEGSISTLTIQRTEQRDSAMYRCASSKGLLGGADTQYFGPGTRLTVL.

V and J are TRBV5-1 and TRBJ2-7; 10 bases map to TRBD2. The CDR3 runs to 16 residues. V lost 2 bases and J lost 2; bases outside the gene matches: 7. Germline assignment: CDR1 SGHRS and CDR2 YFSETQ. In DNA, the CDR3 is TGCGCCAGCAGCTTATTAGCGGGGGGCTCTCCCTACGAGCAGTACTTC. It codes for CASSLLAGGSPYEQYF.

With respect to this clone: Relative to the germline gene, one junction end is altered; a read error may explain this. In nucleotides, the CDR3 is TGTGCCAGCAGTTTCGGTAGACAGGGGGCGGCCTTC. It codes for CASSFGRQGAAF. The rearrangement uses TRBV28 and TRBJ2-7; 10 bases fit TRBD1. CDR1 is MDHEN, CDR2 SYDVKM, per germline. This CDR3 has 12 amino acids.

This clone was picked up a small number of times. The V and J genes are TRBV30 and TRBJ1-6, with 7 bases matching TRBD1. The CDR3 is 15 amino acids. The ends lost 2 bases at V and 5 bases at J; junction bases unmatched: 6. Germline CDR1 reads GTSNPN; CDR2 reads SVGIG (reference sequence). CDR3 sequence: CAWSRQGMNNSPLHF. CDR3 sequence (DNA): TGTGCCTGGAGTAGACAGGGCATGAATAATTCACCCCTCCACTTT.

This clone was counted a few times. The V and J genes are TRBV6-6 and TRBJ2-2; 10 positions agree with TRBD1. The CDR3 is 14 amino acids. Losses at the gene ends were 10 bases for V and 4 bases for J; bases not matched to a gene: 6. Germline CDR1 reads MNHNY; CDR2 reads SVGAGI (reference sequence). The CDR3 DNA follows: TGTGCCACCCGACAGGGGGCTGGCACCGGGGAGCTGTTTTTT. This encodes CATRQGAGTGELFF.